One sample yielded the 17 T cell receptor beta chains listed below, sequenced in a study of cytomegalovirus exposure and HLA in healthy donors. 13 Jbeta primers and 60 Vbeta primers were used for the PCR. Repertoires were generated with immunoSEQ multiplex PCR, while TCRdb's copy carries only in-frame clones and drops some. In the table there are over 200,000 clones, around four fifths of which are singletons. Material for sequencing was PBMCs. The receptors here all came from a woman aged 40-49 years in good health and CMV-seronegative.

This clone was detected a few times. This chain connects TRBV5-4 to TRBJ1-3, with D tentatively TRBD1 (5 bases). CDR1 and CDR2 from the germline V gene are SGHNT and YYREEE (reference sequence). Trimming shortened V by 3 bases and J by 1 base, and 8 bases separated the two germline ends. The CDR3 sequence is 14 residues long. The CDR3 reads CASSSPGSGNTIYF. In DNA form, the CDR3 reads TGTGCCAGCAGCTCCCCAGGGTCTGGAAACACCATATATTTT.

This chain links TRBV11-2 with TRBJ1-4; 8 bases align to TRBD1. The CDR3 runs to 12 residues. V shed 1 base and J 15 bases; nucleotides not matched to a gene: 4. The germline V gene has CDR1 SGHAT and CDR2 FQNNGV. CDR3 DNA sequence: TGTGCCAGCAGCTTAGGGACAGGGAAGGTGTTTTTT. Protein sequence: CASSLGTGKVFF. The full variable domain, in which reference TRBV11-2 and TRBJ1-4 provide the parts outside the CDR3, is EAGVAQSPRYKIIEKRQSVAFWCNPISGHATLYWYQQILGQGPKLLIQFQNNGVVDDSQLPKDRFSAERLKGVDSTLKIQPAKLEDSAVYLCASSLGTGKVFFGSGTQLSVL.

This chain uses TRBV19 with TRBJ1-3; the match to TRBD1 covers 7 bases. CDR1 LNHDA and CDR2 SQIVND come from the germline V gene (reference sequence). The trim removed 2 bases at V and 0 bases at J, leaving 7 bases unmatched. CDR3 length: 17 residues. The CDR3 protein is CASSISQGPISGNTIYF. CDR3 nucleotide sequence: TGTGCCAGTAGTATATCACAGGGGCCTATCTCTGGAAACACCATATATTTT.

With regard to this clone: The junction shows a germline mismatch at one end, possibly a read error. The CDR3 sequence: CSSSLETSYGYTF. CDR3 sequence (DNA): TGTTCCAGCAGCTTAGAGACAAGTTATGGCTACACCTTC. The chain carries TRBV7-9 and TRBJ1-2; unclear D gene. The CDR3 covers 13 residues. The germline CDR1 and CDR2 sequences are SEHNR and FQNEAQ (reference sequence). Combining the CDR3 with reference TRBV7-9 and TRBJ1-2 gives the whole variable domain DTGVSQNPRHKITKRGQNVTFRCDPISEHNRLYWYRQTLGQGPEFLTYFQNEAQLEKSRLLSDRFSAERPKGSFSTLEIQRTEQGDSAMYLCSSSLETSYGYTFGSGTRLTVV.

V usage is TRBV5-1 and J usage is TRBJ2-3, with a possible D match to TRBD1 (6 bases). This CDR3 has 15 residues. The germline V gene encodes CDR1 SGHRS and CDR2 YFSETQ. The germline V and J ends were trimmed by 0 bases and 3 bases, with 11 bases remaining between them. The CDR3 reads CASSLGRGSTDTQYF. DNA of the CDR3: TGCGCCAGCAGCTTGGGAAGGGGGTCAACAGATACGCAGTATTTT.

This clone appeared once. The V gene is TRBV7-2, the J gene TRBJ1-1, with D uncertain. Germline CDR1 reads SGHTA; CDR2 reads FQGNSA. CDR3 length: 11 amino acids. V shed 4 bases and J shed 3 bases, with 3 bases lying between them. The CDR3 region is CASSSYTEAFF. The CDR3 DNA sequence: TGTGCCAGCAGCTCCTACACTGAAGCTTTCTTT.

This chain links TRBV18 with TRBJ1-5, with D maybe TRBD1 (5 bases). This CDR3 spans 13 amino acids. V was pared by 3 bases and J by 6 bases, with 9 bases between. Per the germline V gene, CDR1 is KGHSH and CDR2 is LQKENI. The CDR3 here is CASSPGGGQPQHF. CDR3 DNA: TGTGCCAGCTCACCCGGGGGAGGTCAGCCCCAGCATTTT.

On this clone: Other DNA sequences in this specimen translate into the identical CDR3. The chain joins TRBV27 to TRBJ2-1; maybe TRBD1 (5 bases). The CDR3 totals 13 residues. Trimming stripped 2 bases from V and 5 bases from J, with 7 bases between. Per the germline V gene, CDR1 is MNHEY and CDR2 is SMNVEV (reference sequence). The CDR3 sequence: CASSLSRDNEQFF. The CDR3 coding sequence is TGTGCCAGCAGTTTAAGCAGGGACAATGAGCAGTTCTTC.

As for this clone: The sample contains more than one DNA sequence encoding this CDR3. The chain employs TRBV6-5 and TRBJ1-1; D perhaps matches TRBD1 (5 bases). This CDR3 spans 14 amino acids. V was shortened by 0 bases and J by 1 base, with 6 bases between the two germline ends. The germline V gene has CDR1 MNHEY and CDR2 SVGAGI. This CDR3 is CASSYSGGNTEAFF. The CDR3 DNA sequence: TGTGCCAGCAGTTACTCGGGGGGGAACACTGAAGCTTTCTTT.

To note about this clone: One end of the junction fails to match germline, which may point to a read error. The chain joins TRBV15 to TRBJ1-2; D not resolved. The CDR3 runs to 15 residues. Per the germline V gene, CDR1 is LNHNV and CDR2 is YYDKDF (reference sequence). The CDR3 DNA sequence: TGTGCCACCAGCCGAGAAACAGAAAACTACTATGGCTACACCTTC. This sequence encodes CATSRETENYYGYTF.

This clone was observed a handful of times. This rearrangement joins TRBV27 to TRBJ2-2, with TRBD1 matching 12 bases. In germline, CDR1 is MNHEY, CDR2 SMNVEV (reference sequence). The J segment lost 9 bases and the V segment lost 3 bases, leaving 2 bases of the junction unmatched. This CDR3 comprises 14 residues. This chain's CDR3 is CASSLGQGARELFF. The CDR3, as DNA: TGTGCCAGCAGTTTGGGACAGGGGGCTAGGGAGCTGTTTTTT.

This clone was detected only once. The chain combines TRBV27 with TRBJ2-7; D is possibly TRBD1 (6 bases). Trimming pared 3 bases from V and 4 bases from J, leaving 13 bases between. This CDR3 is 14 amino acids long. The germline V gene encodes CDR1 MNHEY and CDR2 SMNVEV (reference sequence). CDR3 region: CASSFGQGWYEQYF. The CDR3 nucleotides are TGTGCCAGCAGTTTTGGCCAGGGGTGGTACGAGCAGTACTTC.

The count of this clone is one. This chain uses TRBV6-5 with TRBJ1-1; TRBD1 might be the D (5 bases). The V gene's germline CDR1 is MNHEY and CDR2 SVGAGI. This CDR3 is built from 14 residues. V was clipped by 0 bases and J by 8 bases, with 13 bases between them. The CDR3 reads CASSYSSGDAEAFF. DNA for the CDR3: TGTGCCAGCAGTTACTCGAGCGGGGACGCCGAAGCTTTCTTT.

The V call is TRBV28, the J call TRBJ1-5, with 7 nucleotides matching TRBD1. With V trimmed by 6 bases and J by 3 bases, 17 bases remained unmatched. The CDR3 has 18 residues. The germline CDR1 and CDR2 sequences are MDHEN and SYDVKM. CDR3 region: CASSITQGGTQFNQPQHF. The CDR3 nucleotides read TGTGCCAGCAGCATTACCCAGGGGGGAACCCAATTCAATCAGCCCCAGCATTTT.

The DNA of the CDR3 is TGTGCCAGCAGTGGAGGGGGCCGGGGCAATCAGCCCCAGCATTTT. Translated, it gives CASSGGGRGNQPQHF. V usage is TRBV25-1 and J usage is TRBJ1-5; TRBD1 agrees at 7 bases. The CDR3 has 15 amino acids. Germline V gene lookup returns CDR1 MGHDK and CDR2 SYGVNS. V trimming: 4 bases; J trimming: 2 bases; junction bases outside the gene matches: 5.

The chain carries TRBV6-5 and TRBJ1-2, with 7 bases identical to TRBD1. This CDR3 spans 16 amino acids. The trim removed 2 bases at V and 5 bases at J, leaving 11 bases unmatched. Germline V CDR1 and CDR2: MNHEY, SVGAGI. CDR3: CASSYPTSTGYYGYTF. CDR3 DNA: TGTGCCAGCAGTTACCCAACCTCGACAGGGTATTATGGCTACACCTTC.

V usage is TRBV30 and J usage is TRBJ1-5, with D perhaps matching TRBD1 (5 bases). V was cut by 0 bases and J by 5 bases, with 11 bases left in between. Germline CDR1 reads GTSNPN; CDR2 reads SVGIG (reference sequence). The CDR3 has 14 residues. The CDR3 DNA reads as TGTGCCTGGAGTGTAGGCCAGGGTCATCAGCCCCAGCATTTT. Encoded protein: CAWSVGQGHQPQHF.